This T cell receptor (beta chain) was sequenced during a study of blood T cell repertoires in COVID-19. Study-level information: Spain, Italy and the United States supplied samples that represented acute and convalescent COVID-19. T cells, B-cell-depleted T cells, or PBMCs provided the cDNA or gDNA that served as material.

Original processing methods: Amplification with reference gene primers provided the estimates of nucleated cell counts. Clones were read by immunoSEQ multiplex PCR, and TCRdb kept only the in-frame ones, dropping some. Clone size and V and J calls were adopted from that table, with D and trimming inferred from the DNA. The sample has approximately 210,000 clones, about 88% seen once; the top ten hold about 4.2%. There are 16 residues in the CDR3. Germline values: CDR1 MNHNS, CDR2 SASEGT. V shed 2 bases, J shed 5 bases, and the junction held 11 bases outside the gene matches. Specimen: peripheral blood. The chain combines TRBV6-1 with TRBJ1-2, with TRBD1 identical over 7 bases. This receptor was identified in a human donor in a cohort sampled during active COVID-19. The CDR3 bases are TGTGCCAGCAGTGAATCAAGGAGGGGGCGCGGGTATGGCTACACCTTC. Amino acids: CASSESRRGRGYGYTF.